Below, 20 T cell receptor beta chains from the same sample are listed, as sequenced in a study of metastatic and nonmetastatic thyroid tumors. TCRdb re-analyzed the PCR reads through MiXCR. The table has about 25,000 clones, 20% to 25% seen once. Thyroid surgery took place with no prior treatment in any patient. Material: adjacent normal tissue. All receptors come from a female donor with papillary thyroid cancer or a benign thyroid nodule (not recorded which). Some clones in this sample may be carry-over from other donors' samples.

This clone has at least ten counts. This chain connects TRBV12-3 or TRBV12-4 to TRBJ1-4, with 7 bases identical to TRBD1. CDR3 length: 16 amino acids. Trimming removed 5 bases from V and 0 bases from J; junction bases left unmatched: 6. The CDR3 loop reads CASSTTGETTNEKLFF. In DNA form, the CDR3 reads TGTGCCAGCAGTACCACAGGGGAAACAACTAATGAAAAACTGTTTTTT.

The chain employs TRBV19 and TRBJ2-2, with 9 bases aligning to TRBD1. The junction had 8 bases not matched to a gene; V was cut back by 5 bases and J by 4 bases. The CDR3 spans 16 residues. Germline V gene sequence: CDR1 LNHDA, CDR2 SQIVND (reference sequence). This chain's CDR3 is CASSAWTGDITGELFF. The CDR3 nucleotides read TGTGCCAGTAGTGCCTGGACAGGGGACATCACCGGGGAGCTGTTTTTT. The variable domain in full, with the rest retrieved from reference TRBV19 and TRBJ2-2, is DGGITQSPKYLFRKEGQNVTLSCEQNLNHDAMYWYRQDPGQGLRLIYYSQIVNDFQKGDIAEGYSVSREKKESFPLTVTSAQKNPTAFYLCASSAWTGDITGELFFGEGSRLTVL.

By frequency in the sample, this clone is medium-sized. This chain uses TRBV6-1 with TRBJ2-5, with D uncertain. From germline, CDR1 is MNHNS and CDR2 SASEGT. V was pared by 4 bases and J by 4 bases, with 4 bases between. This CDR3 has 11 amino acids. CDR3 loop: CASSVLETQYF. The CDR3 bases are TGTGCCAGCAGTGTTCTAGAGACCCAGTACTTC.

This clone counts as medium-sized. The V call is TRBV10-2, the J call TRBJ1-1; TRBD1 agrees at 7 bases. The CDR3 consists of 13 residues. With V trimmed by 6 bases and J by 1 base, 2 bases remained unmatched. Germline CDR1 reads WSHSY; CDR2 reads SAAADI. The CDR3 region is CASSRTGNTEAFF. In nucleotides, the CDR3 is TGCGCCAGCAGCCGGACAGGGAACACTGAAGCTTTCTTT.

The table lists this clone with many counts. This chain's CDR3 is CASSILGSETQYF. The CDR3 DNA sequence: TGTGCCAGTAGTATCCTGGGATCAGAGACCCAGTACTTC. The rearrangement links TRBV19 to TRBJ2-5, with no clear D. The CDR3 is 13 residues long. Germline assignment: CDR1 LNHDA and CDR2 SQIVND (reference sequence). The germline V and J ends were trimmed by 3 bases and 4 bases, with 9 bases remaining between them.

The chain recombines TRBV5-1 with TRBJ2-7, with D maybe TRBD1 (6 bases). The CDR3 runs to 14 residues. Germline V gene data show CDR1 as SGHRS and CDR2 as YFSETQ. V shed 0 bases and J shed 4 bases, with 11 bases lying between them. CDR3 amino acids: CASSLDRVSYEQYF. In nucleotides, the CDR3 is TGCGCCAGCAGCTTGGACAGGGTGAGTTACGAGCAGTACTTC. Looking up the rest from reference TRBV5-1 and TRBJ2-7 gives the full variable domain: KAGVTQTPRYLIKTRGQQVTLSCSPISGHRSVSWYQQTPGQGLQFLFEYFSETQRNKGNFPGRFSGRQFSNSRSEMNVSTLELGDSALYLCASSLDRVSYEQYFGPGTRLTVT.

This clone turned up a few times. J is TRBJ2-3 and V is TRBV6-2 or TRBV6-3; perhaps TRBD2 as D (5 bases). V lost 2 bases, J lost 0 bases, and 18 bases lay in between. Germline CDR1 MNHEY, CDR2 SVGEGT. This CDR3 is built from 18 residues. Written as DNA, the CDR3 is TGTGCCAGCAGTTACGGAGTATTAGCGAGCACTAGCACAGATACGCAGTATTTT. Amino acid sequence: CASSYGVLASTSTDTQYF.

The genes are TRBV7-2 and TRBJ2-7; D perhaps matches TRBD1 (6 bases). This CDR3 is 16 amino acids long. CDR1 and CDR2 (germline): SGHTA, FQGNSA. V shed 0 bases and J shed 0 bases, with 12 bases lying between them. CDR3 DNA sequence: TGTGCCAGCAGCTTAGCCACGGGGACACTCTCCTACGAGCAGTACTTC. Translating it yields CASSLATGTLSYEQYF.

This clone was found many times. Other DNA sequences from this sample encode an identical CDR3 as well. CDR3 region: CASSLVGGGNYNSPLHF. In nucleotides, the CDR3 is TGTGCCAGCAGCTTGGTGGGAGGGGGGAACTATAATTCACCCCTCCACTTT. J is TRBJ1-6 and V is TRBV5-4, with D perhaps TRBD1 (6 bases). The CDR3 has 17 amino acids. Trimming removed 0 bases from V and 3 bases from J, with 13 bases in between. The germline gives CDR1 SGHNT, CDR2 YYREEE (reference sequence).

This clone was counted a few times. The gene calls are TRBV29-1 and TRBJ1-1; no firm D call. The germline CDR1 and CDR2 sequences are SQVTM and ANQGSEA. The CDR3 covers 13 residues. Trimming took 6 bases from V and 1 from J, leaving 12 bases between them. This CDR3 reads CSVVGRANTEAFF. The CDR3 DNA reads as TGCAGCGTAGTGGGCAGAGCGAACACTGAAGCTTTCTTT.

At least ten counts were recorded for this clone. This rearrangement joins TRBV20-1 to TRBJ2-3; 8 bases are a match to TRBD2. The CDR3 covers 13 residues. V was pared by 6 bases and J by 6 bases, with 8 bases of the junction left unmatched. The germline V gene encodes CDR1 DFQATT and CDR2 SNEGSKA (reference sequence). The CDR3 loop is CSATSGSGDTQYF. The CDR3 nucleotides are TGCAGTGCCACAAGCGGGAGCGGCGATACGCAGTATTTT.

The chain joins TRBV4-2 to TRBJ2-3, with 12 bases matching TRBD2. With V trimmed by 4 bases and J by 4 bases, 12 bases remained unmatched. CDR3 length: 18 residues. Looked up from germline, CDR1 is LGHNA and CDR2 is YNFKEQ. CDR3 in amino acids: CASSLGKERLAGADTQYF. The CDR3 DNA follows: TGTGCCAGCAGCCTAGGTAAGGAGCGACTAGCGGGAGCAGATACGCAGTATTTT.

This clone occurred many times. This rearrangement joins TRBV30 to TRBJ2-7; either TRBD1 or TRBD2 may supply D (6 bases each). Germline CDR1 GTSNPN, CDR2 SVGIG (reference sequence). Trimming cost V 0 bases and J 0 bases, with 9 bases left between them. The CDR3 spans 14 residues. CDR3 protein: CAWSVGGSSYEQYF. As DNA, the CDR3 is TGTGCCTGGAGTGTAGGGGGGAGCTCCTACGAGCAGTACTTC.

Of note for this clone: At one end, the junction sequence differs from germline, possibly due to a read error. Other DNA sequences within the sample encode an identical CDR3. V gene TRBV20-1 combines with J gene TRBJ2-3; 8 bases align to TRBD2. The CDR3 sequence is 11 residues long. The germline V gene has CDR1 DFQATT and CDR2 SNEGSKA (reference sequence). DNA for the CDR3: TGCAGTCCTAAGCGGGAGCTGACGCAGTACTTT. Encoded protein: CSPKRELTQYF.

The table lists this clone with a few counts. The V call is TRBV6-2 or TRBV6-3, the J call TRBJ2-7, with 9 bases matching TRBD2. Trimming removed 4 bases from V and 2 bases from J; junction bases left unmatched: 12. The germline gives CDR1 MNHEY, CDR2 SVGEGT. This CDR3 is built from 17 residues. In DNA form, the CDR3 reads TGTGCCAGCAGTTTCCCATTAGCGGGAGTAAAAACCTACGAGCAGTACTTC. Translation: CASSFPLAGVKTYEQYF.

This chain uses TRBV10-3 with TRBJ1-6; 11 bases fit TRBD1. J gave up 5 bases and V 4 bases, and 10 bases lay outside the gene matches. Germline CDR1 is ENHRY and CDR2 is SYGVKD. The CDR3 loop spans 18 amino acids. The CDR3, as DNA: TGTGCCATCAGTGGGGTTGGGACAGGGGGTGCAAATAATTCACCCCTCCACTTT. Translation gives CAISGVGTGGANNSPLHF.

In the case of this clone: Within the sample, other DNA sequences also encode this same CDR3. The V gene is TRBV27, the J gene TRBJ1-2, with 8 bases fitting TRBD1. Germline V lookup: CDR1 MNHEY, CDR2 SMNVEV (reference sequence). This CDR3 is built from 13 residues. V lost 3 bases and J lost 6; bases outside the gene matches: 3. The CDR3 DNA reads as TGTGCCAGCAGTTTCACAGGGGGGAATGGCTACACCTTC. Translating gives CASSFTGGNGYTF.

By share, this clone counts as medium-sized. This rearrangement joins TRBV6-4 to TRBJ1-1; D might be TRBD1 (5 bases). The CDR3 totals 14 residues. Looked up from germline, CDR1 is MRHNA and CDR2 is SNTAGT. Trimming cost V 4 bases and J 2 bases, with 11 bases left between them. CDR3 DNA: TGTGCCAGCAGTGTGGGTGGGGGTAACACTGAAGCTTTCTTT. It translates to CASSVGGGNTEAFF.

The chain couples TRBV28 to TRBJ2-7; perhaps D is TRBD1 or TRBD2 (5 bases each). Germline-derived CDR1 and CDR2 are MDHEN and SYDVKM. V was clipped by 10 bases and J by 7 bases, with 17 bases between them. This CDR3 spans 12 amino acids. The CDR3 reads CATQGALWEQYF. CDR3 sequence (DNA): TGTGCCACCCAGGGAGCTCTTTGGGAGCAGTACTTC.

This clone has a handful of counts. Its ends do not fully match the called genes, so a read error is possible. The J gene is TRBJ1-2, the V gene TRBV6-1; D is undetermined. This CDR3 contains 13 residues. Per germline, CDR1 MNHNS and CDR2 SASEGT. The CDR3 nucleotides are TGTGCCGGCAGGACTGACAAGAACTATGTCTACACCTTC. Its translation is CAGRTDKNYVYTF.